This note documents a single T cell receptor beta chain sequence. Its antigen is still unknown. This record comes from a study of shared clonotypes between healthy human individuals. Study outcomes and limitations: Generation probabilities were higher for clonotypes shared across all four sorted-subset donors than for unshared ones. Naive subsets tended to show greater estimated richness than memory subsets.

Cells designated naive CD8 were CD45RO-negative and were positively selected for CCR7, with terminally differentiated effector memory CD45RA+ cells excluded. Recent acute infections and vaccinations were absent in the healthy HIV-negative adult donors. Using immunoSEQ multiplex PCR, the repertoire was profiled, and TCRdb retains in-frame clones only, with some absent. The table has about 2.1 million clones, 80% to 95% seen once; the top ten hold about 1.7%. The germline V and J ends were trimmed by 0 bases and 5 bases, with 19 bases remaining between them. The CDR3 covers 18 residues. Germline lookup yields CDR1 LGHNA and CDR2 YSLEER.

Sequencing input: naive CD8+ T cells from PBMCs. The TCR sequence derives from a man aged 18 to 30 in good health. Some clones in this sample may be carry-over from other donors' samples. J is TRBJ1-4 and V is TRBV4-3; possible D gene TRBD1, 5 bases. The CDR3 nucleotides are TGCGCCAGCAGCCAAGATTTACTTCCTGGGGCAGAGAATGAAAAACTGTTTTTT. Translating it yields CASSQDLLPGAENEKLFF.